These 10 T cell receptor beta chains were sequenced from one sample in a study of T cells in Graves' hyperthyroidism and ophthalmopathy. Using RNA transcripts as the source, TCR beta CDR3 regions were amplified. The primer set for the first-round RT-PCR of the TCR CDR3 was HTBI. TCRdb processed the multiplex PCR reads anew with MiXCR; each CDR3 protein has one entry. The table lists some 250,000 distinct CDR3 sequences, roughly 14% of them singletons. Sequencing was carried out using blood. These receptors were obtained from a woman in her 40s with Graves' hyperthyroidism that later progressed to Graves' ophthalmopathy.

In this sample, this clonotype turned up many times. The chain couples TRBV9 to TRBJ2-3; D gene unclear. Germline assignment: CDR1 SGDLS and CDR2 YYNGEE. The CDR3 runs 15 residues. V was pared by 4 bases and J by 0 bases, with 12 bases between. For the CDR3, the DNA is TGTGCCAGCAGCCTTGGCAGAAGTAGCACAGATACGCAGTATTTT. Protein: CASSLGRSSTDTQYF.

This clonotype has ten or more counts. This sequence joins TRBV12-3 or TRBV12-4 and TRBJ1-1; D not certain. The V end was cut by 3 bases, the J end by 1 base, with 9 bases between. The CDR3 sequence is 14 residues long. CDR3 amino acids: CASSLRHTNTEAFF. The CDR3 DNA is TGTGCCAGCAGTTTGAGGCATACGAACACTGAAGCTTTCTTT.

This clonotype was counted ten times or more. The J gene is TRBJ2-3, the V gene TRBV30; D unresolved. CDR3 size: 14 residues. The ends were cut back, 4 bases at V and 3 bases at J, with 14 bases in the middle. The germline V gene has CDR1 GTSNPN and CDR2 SVGIG (reference sequence). The CDR3 loop is CAWTPPSGTDTQYF. Written as DNA, the CDR3 is TGTGCCTGGACCCCCCCCTCGGGTACAGATACGCAGTATTTT.

At least ten counts were recorded for this clonotype. The rearrangement joins TRBV20-1 to TRBJ2-3, with TRBD1 matching over 8 bases. V lost 2 bases to trimming and J lost 6 bases; unmatched junction nucleotides: 10. Germline values: CDR1 DFQATT, CDR2 SNEGSKA (reference sequence). This CDR3 is 15 amino acids long. CDR3 region: CSARPPTGDLDTQYF. The CDR3 nucleotides read TGCAGTGCTAGACCGCCGACAGGGGATTTGGATACGCAGTATTTT.

Many counts were recorded for this clonotype. The genes are TRBV3-1 and TRBJ1-3, with TRBD1 as a possible D gene (6 bases). The CDR3 sequence is 16 residues long. The germline gives CDR1 LGHDT, CDR2 YNNKEL (reference sequence). V was pared by 0 bases and J by 3 bases, with 12 bases between. CDR3 nucleotide sequence: TGTGCCAGCAGCCAAGATACGGGGGCAGGTGGAAACACCATATATTTT. Translated: CASSQDTGAGGNTIYF.

This clonotype showed up many times. The gene calls are TRBV28 and TRBJ2-7; 10 bases line up with TRBD1. V was pared by 6 bases and J by 4 bases, with 6 bases of the junction left unmatched. The V gene's germline CDR1 is MDHEN and CDR2 SYDVKM. The length of the CDR3 is 14 residues. The CDR3 bases are TGTGCCAGCAGGAGGACAGGGGGTCTATACGAGCAGTACTTC. This translates into CASRRTGGLYEQYF.

This clonotype showed up many times. V and J are TRBV14 and TRBJ1-1, with D hard to call. The ends were cut back, 0 bases at V and 4 bases at J, with 6 bases in the middle. This CDR3 comprises 13 residues. The germline gives CDR1 SGHDN, CDR2 FVKESK. CDR3 DNA sequence: TGTGCCAGCAGCCAAGACCCAAGCACTGAAGCTTTCTTT. Translating gives CASSQDPSTEAFF.

This chain links TRBV6-5 with TRBJ2-7, with 8 bases fitting TRBD1. With 7 bases clipped from V and 5 bases from J, the junction kept 10 bases outside the gene matches. CDR3 size: 14 residues. Per the germline V gene, CDR1 is MNHEY and CDR2 is SVGAGI. CDR3 in DNA: TGTGCCAGCAATTGGGCCGGACAGGGTAACGAGCAGTACTTC. It encodes CASNWAGQGNEQYF.

This clonotype was counted many times. The rearrangement links TRBV7-9 to TRBJ2-2; possibly TRBD1 or TRBD2 for D (5 bases each). Germline-derived CDR1 and CDR2 are SEHNR and FQNEAQ (reference sequence). V lost 4 bases to trimming and J lost 4 bases, with 16 bases between them. There are 16 residues in the CDR3. The CDR3 nucleotides read TGTGCCAGCAGCTCCCTGGGACCCGTTTTCACCGGGGAGCTGTTTTTT. This encodes CASSSLGPVFTGELFF.

The table lists this clonotype with many counts. The rearrangement joins TRBV28 to TRBJ1-1; tentative D call: TRBD1 (5 bases). The CDR3 is made up of 19 amino acids. Germline V gene sequence: CDR1 MDHEN, CDR2 SYDVKM. The V end lost 9 bases, the J end lost 10 bases, and 39 bases lay between the germline ends. In DNA, the CDR3 is TGTGCCAGTCATACTACTGAGGCCAGCAAATGGGGGATTTTTTTGGGAGCTTTCTTT. Protein product: CASHTTEASKWGIFLGAFF.